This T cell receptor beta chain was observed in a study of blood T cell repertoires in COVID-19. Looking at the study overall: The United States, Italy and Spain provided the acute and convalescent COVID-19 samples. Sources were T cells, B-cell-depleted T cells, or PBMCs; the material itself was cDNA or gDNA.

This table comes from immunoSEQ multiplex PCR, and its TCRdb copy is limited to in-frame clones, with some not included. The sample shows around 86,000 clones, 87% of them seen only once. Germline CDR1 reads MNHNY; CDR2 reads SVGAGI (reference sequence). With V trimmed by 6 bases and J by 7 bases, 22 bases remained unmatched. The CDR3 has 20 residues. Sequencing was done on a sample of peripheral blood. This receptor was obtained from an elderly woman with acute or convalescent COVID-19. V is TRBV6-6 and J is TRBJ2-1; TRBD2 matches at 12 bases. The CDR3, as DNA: TGTGCCAGCAGCCCCACGGTGGGGCTAGCGGGAGGGCCTTTCAGAAATGAGCAGTTCTTC. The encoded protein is CASSPTVGLAGGPFRNEQFF.